The 21 T cell receptor beta chains below all came from one sample that was sequenced in a study of Ad26.COV2.S vaccination and SARS-CoV-2 variants. As to treatment: approximately 18 received Ad26.COV2.S at low or high dose, single or two shots; five or six received placebo; per-sample allocation not given. The investigators took samples on day 63 after the first vaccine or placebo injection. The table came from immunoSEQ multiplex PCR; TCRdb's copy has only in-frame clones and leaves some out. Of some 350,000 clones listed, approximately 81% are singletons. This specimen was peripheral blood, taken in a trial of Ad26.COV2.S vaccine versus placebo. Every receptor here comes from a person between 18 and 59 years old who received the Ad26.COV2.S COVID-19 vaccine or a placebo.

The chain has TRBV10-3 and TRBJ1-6; TRBD1 agrees at 10 bases. CDR3 length: 15 amino acids. Trimming cost V 11 bases and J 0 bases; bases outside gene matches: 4. Germline V gene lookup returns CDR1 ENHRY and CDR2 SYGVKD. CDR3 DNA: TGTGCCTCGGGACAGGGGAGCTCCTATAATTCACCCCTCCACTTT. It codes for CASGQGSSYNSPLHF.

The genes are TRBV6-5 and TRBJ2-1, with 10 nucleotides matching TRBD2. CDR3 length: 15 residues. Trimming removed 4 bases from V and 4 bases from J; junction bases left unmatched: 4. CDR1 MNHEY and CDR2 SVGAGI come from the germline V gene. The CDR3 nucleotides are TGTGCCAGCAGTTTGACTAGCGGGTTTTACAATGAGCAGTTCTTC. It encodes CASSLTSGFYNEQFF.

This chain links TRBV15 with TRBJ2-6, with a weak D call TRBD2 (6 bases). Germline V CDR1 and CDR2: LNHNV, YYDKDF (reference sequence). Trimming took 1 base from V and 0 from J, leaving 7 bases between them. This CDR3 comprises 16 residues. CDR3 region: CATSRGRDSGANVLTF. The CDR3 coding sequence is TGTGCCACCAGCAGAGGGCGGGACTCTGGGGCCAACGTCCTGACTTTC.

The CDR3 reads CASSILAGAPLEQFF. DNA of the CDR3: TGTGCCAGCAGCATACTAGCGGGGGCTCCATTGGAGCAGTTCTTC. The chain recombines TRBV9 with TRBJ2-1, with TRBD2 matching 11 bases. CDR1 and CDR2 from the germline V gene are SGDLS and YYNGEE. The CDR3 loop spans 15 amino acids. V gave up 4 bases and J gave up 10 bases; unmatched junction bases: 10.

For this clone: At one end, the junction sequence differs from germline, possibly due to a read error. The V and J genes are TRBV6-5 and TRBJ2-3, with 8 positions matching TRBD1. This CDR3 has 15 amino acids. The germline V gene encodes CDR1 MNHEY and CDR2 SVGAGI. The CDR3 protein is CASSYIAGGTNTQYF. The CDR3 DNA sequence: TGTGCCAGCAGTTACATCGCAGGGGGCACAAATACGCAGTATTTT.

This clone was observed once. The gene calls are TRBV12-3 or TRBV12-4 and TRBJ2-1; D is uncertain. With 5 bases removed from V and 9 bases from J, the gap between germline ends came to 8 bases. The CDR3 runs to 11 residues. The CDR3 sequence: CASSPRAEQFF. CDR3 nucleotides: TGTGCCAGCAGTCCACGAGCTGAGCAGTTCTTC.

This chain joins TRBV19 and TRBJ2-7; TRBD2 agrees at 8 bases. The CDR3 has 15 residues. CDR1 and CDR2 (germline): LNHDA, SQIVND (reference sequence). V shed 5 bases, J shed 3 bases, and the junction held 9 bases outside the gene matches. The CDR3 DNA follows: TGTGCCAGTAGTTCCGGACTAGCCCATGACTACGAGCAGTACTTC. It is translated as CASSSGLAHDYEQYF. Variable domain in full (rest from reference TRBV19 and TRBJ2-7): DGGITQSPKYLFRKEGQNVTLSCEQNLNHDAMYWYRQDPGQGLRLIYYSQIVNDFQKGDIAEGYSVSREKKESFPLTVTSAQKNPTAFYLCASSSGLAHDYEQYFGPGTRLTVT.

V usage is TRBV7-5 and J usage is TRBJ1-5. TRBV7-5 is assigned pseudogene status. CDR3 size: 14 residues. CDR3 residues: CVRSFTDGNQPQHF. The CDR3 coding sequence is TGTGTCAGAAGCTTCACGGACGGCAATCAGCCCCAGCATTTT.

The chain has TRBV15 and TRBJ2-1, with a tentative D call TRBD2 (6 bases). This CDR3 spans 13 amino acids. Trimming took off 6 bases at V and 1 base at J, with 7 bases between the two ends. Per the germline V gene, CDR1 is LNHNV and CDR2 is YYDKDF (reference sequence). The CDR3 region is CATRGGSYNEQFF. CDR3 nucleotide sequence: TGTGCCACCAGGGGAGGTTCCTACAATGAGCAGTTCTTC.

This chain uses TRBV7-2 with TRBJ2-6; D ambiguous. This CDR3 spans 16 amino acids. V lost 5 bases to trimming and J lost 0 bases, with 11 bases between them. Germline CDR1 SGHTA, CDR2 FQGNSA. The CDR3 DNA follows: TGTGCCAGCAGCCTACGTGTGGGCTCTGGGGCCAACGTCCTGACTTTC. Amino acid sequence: CASSLRVGSGANVLTF.

The chain combines TRBV25-1 with TRBJ1-1; D not certain. The CDR3 extends over 14 amino acids. In germline, CDR1 is MGHDK, CDR2 SYGVNS. Trimming shortened V by 5 bases and J by 0 bases, and 10 bases separated the two germline ends. The CDR3 here is CASSLGSMNTEAFF. The CDR3 coding sequence is TGTGCCAGCAGTCTTGGATCCATGAACACTGAAGCTTTCTTT.

This chain uses TRBV7-9 with TRBJ1-2; tentatively, D is TRBD1 (5 bases). Germline CDR1 reads SEHNR; CDR2 reads FQNEAQ (reference sequence). Trimming shortened V by 6 bases and J by 0 bases, and 20 bases separated the two germline ends. The CDR3 runs to 17 residues. The CDR3 region is CASRPTGAGNTNYGYTF. As DNA, the CDR3 is TGTGCCAGCAGACCGACTGGGGCAGGGAATACTAACTATGGCTACACCTTC.

This clone came up once. The chain couples TRBV7-2 to TRBJ1-5; D might be TRBD1 (5 bases). The CDR3 has 13 residues. Deletions cut 5 bases from V and 6 bases from J, with 11 bases between. CDR1 is SGHTA and CDR2 is FQGNSA in the germline V gene. The CDR3 DNA reads as TGTGCCAGCAGCCACCGGGGCAGTCAGCCCCAGCATTTT. This gives the protein CASSHRGSQPQHF. The full variable domain, with the rest looked up from reference TRBV7-2 and TRBJ1-5, is GAGVSQSPSNKVTEKGKDVELRCDPISGHTALYWYRQSLGQGLEFLIYFQGNSAPDKSGLPSDRFSAERTGGSVSTLTIQRTQQEDSAVYLCASSHRGSQPQHFGDGTRLSIL.

The V and J genes are TRBV5-4 and TRBJ1-4, with TRBD1 as a possible D gene (5 bases). Germline V CDR1 and CDR2: SGHNT, YYREEE (reference sequence). V was pared by 4 bases and J by 2 bases, with 12 bases between. The CDR3 consists of 15 residues. The CDR3 DNA reads TGTGCCAGCAGCACCCGGGACGGGACTAATGAAAAACTGTTTTTT. The encoded protein is CASSTRDGTNEKLFF.

This clone occurred a few times. The CDR3 spells CASSQEKNTEAFF. The CDR3 DNA sequence: TGCGCCAGCAGCCAAGAAAAGAACACTGAAGCTTTCTTT. This chain uses TRBV4-3 with TRBJ1-1, with D uncertain. CDR1 LGHNA and CDR2 YSLEER come from the germline V gene. The CDR3 contains 13 residues. V gave up 0 bases and J gave up 1 base, with 3 bases separating them.

The chain couples TRBV7-9 to TRBJ1-2; unclear D gene. CDR1 and CDR2 from the germline V gene are SEHNR and FQNEAQ (reference sequence). Trimming left V 0 bases short and J 4 bases short, with 9 bases between. This CDR3 spans 14 amino acids. CDR3 residues: CASSLASTGYGYTF. CDR3 coding DNA: TGTGCCAGCAGCTTAGCGAGTACGGGCTATGGCTACACCTTC.

V usage is TRBV12-3 or TRBV12-4 and J usage is TRBJ1-2, with D unclear. CDR3 length: 13 amino acids. Deletions cut 11 bases from V and 6 bases from J, with 19 bases between. CDR3 sequence reads: CAATLGGYNGYTF. The CDR3 bases are TGTGCCGCCACCTTGGGAGGGTATAATGGCTACACCTTC.

This clone was detected only once. V gene TRBV5-4 combines with J gene TRBJ2-1, with 7 bases that match TRBD1. Looked up from germline, CDR1 is SGHNT and CDR2 is YYREEE (reference sequence). This CDR3 has 15 residues. The junction had 10 bases not matched to a gene; V was cut back by 4 bases and J by 6 bases. The CDR3 region is CASSPPWGQFNEQFF. Written as DNA, the CDR3 is TGTGCCAGCAGCCCCCCTTGGGGACAGTTCAATGAGCAGTTCTTC.

This clone was detected only a few times. The J gene is TRBJ2-2, the V gene TRBV9; the D gene is possibly TRBD1 (5 bases). The V gene's germline CDR1 is SGDLS and CDR2 YYNGEE. Trimming pared 4 bases from V and 5 bases from J, leaving 21 bases between. The CDR3 consists of 17 residues. The CDR3 DNA follows: TGTGCCAGCAGCCCGAGACGACTGGGGCCTTCTACCGGGGAGCTGTTTTTT. As protein: CASSPRRLGPSTGELFF.

There are many counts of this clone. V is TRBV14 and J is TRBJ1-3; D may be TRBD1 (6 bases). The CDR3 runs 16 residues. Germline V gives CDR1 SGHDN, CDR2 FVKESK. Deletions cut 6 bases from V and 0 bases from J, with 15 bases between. This CDR3 is CASSPTGPFSGNTIYF. As DNA, the CDR3 is TGTGCCAGCAGTCCGACAGGCCCTTTCTCTGGAAACACCATATATTTT.

The chain is built from TRBV7-2 and TRBJ2-1, with 7 positions matching TRBD1. Unmatched junction bases numbered 7, after V lost 5 bases and J lost 0 bases. This CDR3 has 16 amino acids. Per germline, CDR1 SGHTA and CDR2 FQGNSA. The CDR3 DNA reads as TGTGCCAGCAGCCCGGACGGGACAGCCTCCTACAATGAGCAGTTCTTC. Translation gives CASSPDGTASYNEQFF.